The clone carrying this T cell receptor (beta chain) was seen ten or more times. The antigen is not known. The sample belongs to a study of T cells in Graves' hyperthyroidism and ophthalmopathy. Findings and caveats of the study: The majority of expanded thyroid clonotypes above 0.001 also appeared in blood. Stable hyperthyroidism and ophthalmopathy were separated using 13 V-J signatures.

Researchers barred patients who had uncontrolled infection, other autoimmune disease, pregnancy or lactation. PBMCs stemmed from less than 13 ml fresh peripheral blood. From RNA transcripts, TCR beta CDR3 regions were amplified. The TCR CDR3 was amplified in a first-round RT-PCR using the HTBI primer set. Each CDR3 protein gets one entry after TCRdb re-called the multiplex PCR reads with MiXCR. The table lists 240,000 or so distinct CDR3 sequences, less than 20% of them singletons. CDR1 SGDLS and CDR2 YYNGEE come from the germline V gene. J lost 2 bases, V lost 0 bases, and 5 bases had no gene match. The length of the CDR3 is 16 residues.

The clonotype was recovered from a woman between 18 and 30 years old with Graves' ophthalmopathy. The chain is built from TRBV9 and TRBJ2-7, with 10 positions matching TRBD2. Sequencing was carried out using blood. The CDR3 sequence: CASSVAAGTSAYEQYF. Here the CDR3 DNA reads TGTGCCAGCAGCGTAGCCGCCGGGACTAGCGCCTACGAGCAGTACTTC. Full variable domain (rest looked up from reference TRBV9 and TRBJ2-7): DSGVTQTPKHLITATGQRVTLRCSPRSGDLSVYWYQQSLDQGLQFLIQYYNGEERAKGNILERFSAQQFPDLHSELNLSSLELGDSALYFCASSVAAGTSAYEQYFGPGTRLTVT.